The entry below describes one T cell receptor (beta chain). Germline lookup yields CDR1 LGHNA and CDR2 YNFKEQ. The CDR3 covers 15 residues. The V and J ends lost 1 base and 4 bases respectively, with 14 bases between them. This entry is derived from a study of response to subunit inactivated influenza vaccine. Each CDR3 protein is one row after TCRdb ran MiXCR on the RT-PCR reads. Altogether around 750,000 distinct CDR3 sequences are present, around 20% being singletons, with the ten largest covering roughly 10%. The origin of this receptor is a man between 50 and 59 years old who received an inactivated influenza vaccine. The material sequenced was PBMCs from blood, taken about 5 days after vaccination. The V gene is TRBV4-2, the J gene TRBJ2-7; a possible D gene is TRBD1 (7 bases). CDR3 nucleotides: TGTGCCAGCAGCCAAGGACAGGGAGGACCTTACGAGCAGTACTTC. Encoded protein: CASSQGQGGPYEQYF.